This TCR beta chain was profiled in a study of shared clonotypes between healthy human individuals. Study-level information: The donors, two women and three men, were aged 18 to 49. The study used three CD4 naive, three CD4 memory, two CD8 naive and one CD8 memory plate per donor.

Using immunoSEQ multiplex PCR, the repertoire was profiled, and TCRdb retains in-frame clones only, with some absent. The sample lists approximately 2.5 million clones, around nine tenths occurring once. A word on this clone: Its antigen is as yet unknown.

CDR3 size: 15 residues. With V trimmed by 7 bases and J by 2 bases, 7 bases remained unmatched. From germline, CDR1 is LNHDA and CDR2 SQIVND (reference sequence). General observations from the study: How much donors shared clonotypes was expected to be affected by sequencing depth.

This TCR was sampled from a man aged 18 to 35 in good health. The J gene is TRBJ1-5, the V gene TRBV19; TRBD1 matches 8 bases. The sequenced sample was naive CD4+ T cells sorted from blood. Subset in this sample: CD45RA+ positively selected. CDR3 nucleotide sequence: TGTGCCAGTACAAGACAGGGGACTGGCAATCAGCCCCAGCATTTT. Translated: CASTRQGTGNQPQHF.